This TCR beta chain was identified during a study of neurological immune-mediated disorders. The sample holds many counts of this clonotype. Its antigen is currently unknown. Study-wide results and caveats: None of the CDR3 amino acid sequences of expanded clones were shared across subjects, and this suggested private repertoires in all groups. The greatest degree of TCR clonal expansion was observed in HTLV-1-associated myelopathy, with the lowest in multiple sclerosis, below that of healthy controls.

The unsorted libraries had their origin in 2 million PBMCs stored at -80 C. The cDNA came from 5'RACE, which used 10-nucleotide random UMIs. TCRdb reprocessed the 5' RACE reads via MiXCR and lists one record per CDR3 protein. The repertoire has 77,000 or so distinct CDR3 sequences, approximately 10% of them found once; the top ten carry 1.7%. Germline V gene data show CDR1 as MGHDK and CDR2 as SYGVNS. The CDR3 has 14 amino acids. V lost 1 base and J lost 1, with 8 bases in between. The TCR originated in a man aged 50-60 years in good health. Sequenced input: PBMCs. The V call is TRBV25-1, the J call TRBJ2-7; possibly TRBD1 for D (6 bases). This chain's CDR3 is CASSEFGQSYEQYF. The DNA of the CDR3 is TGTGCCAGCAGTGAATTCGGACAGTCCTACGAGCAGTACTTC.